Below are 19 T cell receptor beta chains sequenced from a single sample in a study of shared clonotypes between healthy human individuals. Produced via immunoSEQ multiplex PCR; TCRdb's table is partial and in-frame only. The profile covers just over 2,000,000 clones, with 85% to 95% appearing a single time and 0.1% to 0.15% taken by the ten largest. Input material: naive CD4+ T cells sorted from blood. Specified subset: CD45RA+ positively selected. The receptor source for this set is a man in his late teens or twenties in good health.

V gene TRBV2 combines with J gene TRBJ2-3; no clear D. This CDR3 region has 12 residues. Germline V lookup: CDR1 SNHLY, CDR2 FYNNEI. V lost 4 bases and J lost 8, with 10 bases in between. The CDR3 DNA sequence: TGTGCCAGCAGTGGACCGGGTCCTACGCAGTATTTT. Protein product: CASSGPGPTQYF.

CDR3 protein: CASSRETGTGGQETQYF. CDR3 sequence (DNA): TGTGCCAGCAGCCGAGAAACCGGGACAGGTGGCCAAGAGACCCAGTACTTC. The chain carries TRBV14 and TRBJ2-5, with 8 bases matching TRBD1. This CDR3 has 17 amino acids. Unmatched junction bases numbered 11, after V lost 4 bases and J lost 1 base. Germline loops: CDR1 SGHDN, CDR2 FVKESK. The full variable domain, completed using reference TRBV14 and TRBJ2-5, is EAGVTQFPSHSVIEKGQTVTLRCDPISGHDNLYWYRRVMGKEIKFLLHFVKESKQDESGMPNNRFLAERTGGTYSTLKVQPAELEDSGVYFCASSRETGTGGQETQYFGPGTRLLVL.

This sequence joins TRBV9 and TRBJ2-2; TRBD2 might be the D (6 bases). The V end lost 4 bases, the J end lost 1 base, and 11 bases lay between the germline ends. There are 15 residues in the CDR3. CDR1 SGDLS and CDR2 YYNGEE come from the germline V gene. CDR3 loop: CASSPWGENTGELFF. The CDR3 nucleotides are TGTGCCAGCAGCCCATGGGGGGAGAACACCGGGGAGCTGTTTTTT.

The chain couples TRBV5-4 to TRBJ1-6; 10 bases are a match to TRBD1. The CDR3 has 17 residues. CDR1 and CDR2 from the germline V gene are SGHNT and YYREEE (reference sequence). V was pared by 3 bases and J by 9 bases, with 12 bases of the junction left unmatched. CDR3 sequence (DNA): TGTGCCAGCAGCTCAAAACCCTCGGGACAGGGGCCTTCACCCCTCCACTTT. This codes for CASSSKPSGQGPSPLHF.

The chain uses TRBV5-4 and TRBJ1-6; D is undetermined. Germline V gene data show CDR1 as SGHNT and CDR2 as YYREEE (reference sequence). Between the trimmed V and J ends, which lost 1 base and 10 bases, there was a span of 6 bases. The CDR3 totals 12 residues. The CDR3 bases are TGTGCCAGCAGCTTGTCCGGGTCACCCCTCCACTTT. Translating it yields CASSLSGSPLHF.

V usage is TRBV18 and J usage is TRBJ2-3, with 7 positions matching TRBD1. V was clipped by 0 bases and J by 6 bases; unmatched bases: 3. This CDR3 comprises 14 residues. Germline lookup yields CDR1 KGHSH and CDR2 LQKENI. CDR3 bases: TGTGCCAGCTCACCACCCGAGGGGGCGGATACGCAGTATTTT. Protein product: CASSPPEGADTQYF.

Points on this clone: Other nucleotide sequences in the sample specify the same CDR3. This chain uses TRBV5-1 with TRBJ1-2, with D perhaps TRBD1 (6 bases). V lost 0 bases to trimming and J lost 2 bases, with 11 bases between them. The germline gives CDR1 SGHRS, CDR2 YFSETQ. The CDR3 has 15 amino acids. The CDR3 region has the DNA TGCGCCAGCAGCTTGGCGAGGGGGGACAACTATGGCTACACCTTC. Translating it yields CASSLARGDNYGYTF.

This CDR3 reads CASSLEGSRGIAGDTQYF. Written as DNA, the CDR3 is TGTGCCAGCAGCTTGGAGGGCTCCAGGGGAATAGCGGGAGATACGCAGTATTTT. The chain recombines TRBV5-4 with TRBJ2-3, with D possibly matching TRBD2 (7 bases). V was trimmed by 0 bases and J by 5 bases, leaving 22 bases between them. Germline CDR1 SGHNT, CDR2 YYREEE (reference sequence). CDR3 length equals 18 residues.

This rearrangement joins TRBV30 to TRBJ1-6, with D possibly being TRBD1 (6 bases). Between the trimmed V and J ends, which lost 4 bases and 6 bases, there was a span of 19 bases. The CDR3 loop spans 16 amino acids. CDR1 and CDR2 from the germline V gene are GTSNPN and SVGIG (reference sequence). The CDR3: CAWTIAGETLNSPLHF. CDR3 in DNA: TGTGCCTGGACCATAGCAGGGGAAACGCTTAATTCACCCCTCCACTTT.

The CDR3 sequence: CAWSAHRGRTDTQYF. CDR3 DNA: TGTGCCTGGAGTGCCCACAGGGGGCGGACAGATACGCAGTATTTT. This chain connects TRBV30 to TRBJ2-3, with 9 bases fitting TRBD1. With V trimmed by 1 base and J by 3 bases, 5 bases remained unmatched. The CDR3 extends over 15 amino acids. Per the germline V gene, CDR1 is GTSNPN and CDR2 is SVGIG (reference sequence).

This rearrangement joins TRBV5-6 to TRBJ2-7; maybe TRBD2 (5 bases). CDR1 and CDR2 (germline): SGHDT, YYEEEE. This CDR3 is built from 14 residues. Trimming cost V 1 base and J 6 bases, with 14 bases left between them. The chain's CDR3 is CASSLQRQAPEQYF. The CDR3 DNA reads as TGTGCCAGCAGCTTGCAGCGGCAAGCGCCCGAGCAGTACTTC. Full variable domain (missing parts from reference TRBV5-6 and TRBJ2-7): DAGVTQSPTHLIKTRGQQVTLRCSPKSGHDTVSWYQQALGQGPQFIFQYYEEEERQRGNFPDRFSGHQFPNYSSELNVNALLLGDSALYLCASSLQRQAPEQYFGPGTRLTVT.

This chain uses TRBV27 with TRBJ2-6; 7 bases agree with TRBD2. CDR3 length: 17 amino acids. Looked up from germline, CDR1 is MNHEY and CDR2 is SMNVEV (reference sequence). The V and J ends lost 2 bases and 2 bases, in that order; junction bases with no gene match: 6. The CDR3 region is CASSLTAGDAGANVLTF. CDR3 in DNA: TGTGCCAGCAGTTTAACGGCGGGAGATGCTGGGGCCAACGTCCTGACTTTC.

The V gene is TRBV6-1, the J gene TRBJ1-5, with 7 bases that match TRBD1. CDR1 and CDR2 (germline): MNHNS, SASEGT. J lost 0 bases, V lost 5 bases, and 1 base had no gene match. The CDR3 length is 14 residues. The CDR3 sequence: CASSRDSSNQPQHF. The CDR3 DNA sequence: TGTGCCAGCAGTCGGGACAGTAGCAATCAGCCCCAGCATTTT.

The genes are TRBV7-9 and TRBJ2-7, with TRBD1 identical over 9 bases. Germline-derived CDR1 and CDR2 are SEHNR and FQNEAQ (reference sequence). This CDR3 comprises 14 residues. Germline trimming cut 5 bases from V and 6 bases from J; bases unmatched to any gene: 8. The CDR3 protein is CASSEGTGYGEQYF. The CDR3 DNA is TGTGCCAGCAGCGAAGGGACAGGGTATGGCGAGCAGTACTTC.

The gene calls are TRBV11-2 and TRBJ2-1; 9 positions agree with TRBD2. With V trimmed by 5 bases and J by 9 bases, 2 bases remained unmatched. The germline CDR1 and CDR2 sequences are SGHAT and FQNNGV. The CDR3 contains 12 residues. CDR3 DNA: TGTGCCAGCAGCATGACTAGCGGTGAGCAGTTCTTC. Translated: CASSMTSGEQFF.

The chain recombines TRBV19 with TRBJ2-3; the D gene is possibly TRBD2 (6 bases). V lost 5 bases and J 6 bases, leaving 15 bases between the germline ends. Looked up from germline, CDR1 is LNHDA and CDR2 is SQIVND (reference sequence). The length of the CDR3 is 14 residues. The CDR3 spells CASSFGTPYDTQYF. CDR3 bases: TGTGCCAGTAGTTTCGGGACTCCCTACGATACGCAGTATTTT.

This chain uses TRBV18 with TRBJ2-2; TRBD1 matches at 9 bases. Germline V gives CDR1 KGHSH, CDR2 LQKENI. The CDR3 sequence is 16 residues long. J lost 6 bases, V lost 5 bases, and 10 bases had no gene match. The DNA for the CDR3 is TGTGCCAGCTCAAGACGGACAGGGGACAACGCCGGGGAGCTGTTTTTT. Its protein is CASSRRTGDNAGELFF.

Turning to this clone: This sample includes further DNA sequences coding for the same CDR3. This chain joins TRBV11-2 and TRBJ2-7; maybe TRBD2 (6 bases). Germline-derived CDR1 and CDR2 are SGHAT and FQNNGV. Trimming stripped 1 base from V and 4 bases from J, with 14 bases between. The CDR3 consists of 15 residues. CDR3 sequence: CASSLGWDGTYEQYF. The CDR3 nucleotides are TGTGCCAGCAGCTTAGGGTGGGACGGGACTTACGAGCAGTACTTC.

The chain uses TRBV10-3 and TRBJ1-3; unclear D gene. V was trimmed by 9 bases and J by 4 bases, leaving 10 bases between them. Per the germline V gene, CDR1 is ENHRY and CDR2 is SYGVKD. The CDR3 contains 12 residues. The CDR3 coding sequence is TGTGCCATACGGGCAACGGGAAACACCATATATTTT. Translation gives CAIRATGNTIYF.